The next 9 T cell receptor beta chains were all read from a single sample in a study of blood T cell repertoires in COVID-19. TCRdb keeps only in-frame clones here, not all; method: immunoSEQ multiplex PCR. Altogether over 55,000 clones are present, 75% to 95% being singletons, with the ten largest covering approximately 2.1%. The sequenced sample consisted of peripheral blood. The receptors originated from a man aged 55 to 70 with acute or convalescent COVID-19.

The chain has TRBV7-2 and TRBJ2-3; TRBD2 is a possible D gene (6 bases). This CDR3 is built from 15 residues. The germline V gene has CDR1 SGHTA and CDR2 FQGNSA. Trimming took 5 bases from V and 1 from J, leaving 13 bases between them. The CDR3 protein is CASSQSGTRTDTQYF. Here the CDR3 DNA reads TGTGCCAGCAGCCAAAGTGGGACTCGCACAGATACGCAGTATTTT.

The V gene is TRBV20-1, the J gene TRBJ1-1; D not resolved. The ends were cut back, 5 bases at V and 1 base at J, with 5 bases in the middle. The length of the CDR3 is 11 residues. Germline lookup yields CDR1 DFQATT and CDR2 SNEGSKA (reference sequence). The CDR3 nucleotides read TGCAGTGCTCCAGAGAACACTGAAGCTTTCTTT. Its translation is CSAPENTEAFF.

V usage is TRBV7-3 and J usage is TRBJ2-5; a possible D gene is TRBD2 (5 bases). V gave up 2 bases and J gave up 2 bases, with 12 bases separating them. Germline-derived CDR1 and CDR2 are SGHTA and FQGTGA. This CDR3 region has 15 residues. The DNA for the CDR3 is TGTGCCAGCAGCTTAGTCGGAGCGGAGCAAGAGACCCAGTACTTC. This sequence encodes CASSLVGAEQETQYF.

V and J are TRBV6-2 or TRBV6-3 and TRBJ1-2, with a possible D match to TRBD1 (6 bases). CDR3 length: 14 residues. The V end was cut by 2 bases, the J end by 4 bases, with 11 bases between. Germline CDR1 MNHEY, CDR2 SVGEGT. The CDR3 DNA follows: TGTGCCAGCAGTTACCGGGGGGCTGCCTATGGCTACACCTTC. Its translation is CASSYRGAAYGYTF.

This CDR3 is CASSLTAGGNQPQHF. CDR3 coding DNA: TGTGCCAGCAGTTTAACCGCGGGGGGCAATCAGCCCCAGCATTTT. V usage is TRBV27 and J usage is TRBJ1-5; D may be TRBD1 (5 bases). Per germline, CDR1 MNHEY and CDR2 SMNVEV (reference sequence). The CDR3 is 15 residues long. V dropped 2 bases and J dropped 2 bases, with 10 bases sitting between them.

CDR3: CASSQSGQTYYEQYF. CDR3 in DNA: TGTGCCAGCAGCCAATCGGGACAGACATACTACGAGCAGTACTTC. The chain couples TRBV9 to TRBJ2-7; the match to TRBD1 covers 7 bases. The V gene end was trimmed by 4 bases and the J gene end by 3 bases; junction bases not matched to a gene: 10. Germline V CDR1 and CDR2: SGDLS, YYNGEE. The CDR3 totals 15 residues.

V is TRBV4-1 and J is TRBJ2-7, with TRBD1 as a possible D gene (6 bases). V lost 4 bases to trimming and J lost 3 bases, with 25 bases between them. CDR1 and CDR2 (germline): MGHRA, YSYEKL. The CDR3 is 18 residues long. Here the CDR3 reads CASSRVYPTGPRDYEQYF. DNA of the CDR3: TGCGCCAGCAGCCGGGTGTACCCGACAGGCCCCCGGGACTACGAGCAGTACTTC.

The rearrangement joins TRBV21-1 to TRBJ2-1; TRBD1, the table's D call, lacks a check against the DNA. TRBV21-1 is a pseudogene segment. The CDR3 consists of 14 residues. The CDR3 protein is CASSRQGPRNEQFF. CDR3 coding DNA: TGTGCCAGCAGCCGACAGGGTCCGAGGAATGAGCAGTTCTTC.

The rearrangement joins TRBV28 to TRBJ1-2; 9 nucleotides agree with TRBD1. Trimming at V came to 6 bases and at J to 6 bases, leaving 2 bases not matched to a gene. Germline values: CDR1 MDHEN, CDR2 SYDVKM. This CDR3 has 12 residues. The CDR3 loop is CASRTGGHGYTF. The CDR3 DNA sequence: TGTGCCAGCAGGACAGGGGGTCATGGCTACACCTTC.